These T cell receptor beta chains were read from a single sample in a study of shared clonotypes between healthy human individuals. The method was immunoSEQ multiplex PCR; TCRdb's version includes in-frame clones alone and lacks a portion of them. This sample yields about 1,900,000 clones, of which about 95% are seen a single time; 1% to 1.5% belongs to the top ten. Sequenced material: naive CD8+ T cells sorted from blood. These receptor sequences come from a man younger than 30 in good health. Each CDR3 is given with its conserved first and last residue. A D gene is named only where the DNA matches it firmly. The size field is filled for only some rows; it gives once, few, many or a size class.

.	TRBJ1-1	.	TRBV5-1	TGCGCCAGCAGCTTGGTAGGGGGAATGAACACTGAAGCTTTCTTT	CASSLVGGMNTEAFF
TRBD2	TRBJ2-5	.	TRBV7-6	TGTGCCAGCAGCGAAGGACTAGCGGGGCCACTACAAGAGACCCAGTACTTC	CASSEGLAGPLQETQYF
TRBD2	TRBJ2-7	.	TRBV7-8	TGTGCCAGCAGCTTAGCTCGAGCGGGAGGGCCCAGGAACGAGCAGTACTTC	CASSLARAGGPRNEQYF
.	TRBJ2-7	.	TRBV18	TGTGCCAGCTCATCTGGGACCTCCACTAAACTCTACGAGCAGTACTTC	CASSSGTSTKLYEQYF
TRBD2	TRBJ2-1	.	TRBV6-5	TGTGCCAGCGGACTAGCCAATGAGCAGTTCTTC	CASGLANEQFF
TRBD1	TRBJ2-7	.	TRBV9	TGTGCCAGCAGCGTGACTGGACAGGGGAGCTACGAGCAGTACTTC	CASSVTGQGSYEQYF
.	TRBJ1-1	.	TRBV2	TGTGCCAGCAGTGAAATGGGGACTGAAGCTTTCTTT	CASSEMGTEAFF
.	TRBJ2-5	.	TRBV29-1	TGCAGCGTTGATGCGGGGCGCGTGTGGGAGACCCAGTACTTC	CSVDAGRVWETQYF
TRBD1	TRBJ2-5	.	TRBV5-6	TGTGCCAGCAGCTTGGGGGGACAGCCGCGGACCCAGTACTTC	CASSLGGQPRTQYF
.	TRBJ2-7	.	TRBV11-2	TGTGCCAGCGGCGGGACCGGTAGCTCCTACGAGCAGTACTTC	CASGGTGSSYEQYF
TRBD1	TRBJ1-2	.	TRBV13	TGTGCCAGCAGCTTAGGACCGGGACAGGGTACGACTCGGGATGGCTACACCTTC	CASSLGPGQGTTRDGYTF
TRBD1	TRBJ1-4	once	TRBV6-5	TGTGCCAGCAGCCCAGACAGGGGATGGGAAAAACTGTTTTTT	CASSPDRGWEKLFF
.	TRBJ2-2	.	TRBV6-1	TGTGCCAGCAGTGACCCAGGGCTGAACACCGGGGAGCTGTTTTTT	CASSDPGLNTGELFF
TRBD2	TRBJ2-7	.	TRBV28	TGTGCCAGCAGTCGGGGGGTTAGCGGGAGGAGCTCCTACGAGCAGTACTTC	CASSRGVSGRSSYEQYF
TRBD1	TRBJ2-7	.	TRBV4-1	TGCGCCAGCAGCATACGATACCGGGACAGTTACGAGCAGTACTTC	CASSIRYRDSYEQYF
.	TRBJ1-2	.	TRBV30	TGTGCCTGGAGTGTATGGCAGGGTATGAATGGCTACACCTTC	CAWSVWQGMNGYTF
TRBD1	TRBJ2-7	.	TRBV27	TGTGCCAGCAGTCCCGGACAGGTGCCCTACGAGCAGTACTTC	CASSPGQVPYEQYF
TRBD1	TRBJ2-7	.	TRBV27	TGTGCCAGCAGTAGCTCGACAGGGAACTCCTACGAGCAGTACTTC	CASSSSTGNSYEQYF
TRBD1	TRBJ2-5	.	TRBV29-1	TGCAGCGTTGAAGGACAGGGCCAAGAGACCCAGTACTTC	CSVEGQGQETQYF
.	TRBJ2-1	.	TRBV6-5	TGTGCCAGCAGTTTCTCAGGGGATGAGCAGTTCTTC	CASSFSGDEQFF
TRBD1	TRBJ1-1	.	TRBV7-9	TGTGCCAGCAGCTTGACGTCCGCAGGGGGGGACACTGAAGCTTTCTTT	CASSLTSAGGDTEAFF
TRBD1	TRBJ2-7	.	TRBV5-1	TGCGCCAGCAGCTTGTGGACAGGGCAAGCCTACGAGCAGTACTTC	CASSLWTGQAYEQYF
TRBD2	TRBJ2-7	.	TRBV4-2	TGTGCCAGCAGCCAAGTGGGGGGGGGACCCAGCTTCGAGCAGTACTTC	CASSQVGGGPSFEQYF
.	TRBJ2-7	.	TRBV7-3	TGTGCCAGCAGCTTACGTTCTGGGATCGAGCAGTACTTC	CASSLRSGIEQYF
.	TRBJ1-2	.	TRBV29-1	TGCAGCGTCGCCGCGGGGTATGGCTACACCTTC	CSVAAGYGYTF
.	TRBJ2-3	.	TRBV9	TGTGCCAGCAGCGTAGCTTTGAGTAATACGCAGTATTTT	CASSVALSNTQYF
TRBD2	TRBJ2-7	.	TRBV4-3	TGCGCCAGCAGCCCTGCGGGGGGCTACGAGCAGTACTTC	CASSPAGGYEQYF
.	TRBJ2-3	.	TRBV7-7	TGTGCTAGCAGCTATGGACCTTCGCCAGATACGCAGTATTTT	CASSYGPSPDTQYF
TRBD2	TRBJ2-1	.	TRBV7-9	TGTGCCAGCAGCCGACTAGCGGGAGACAATGAGCAGTTCTTC	CASSRLAGDNEQFF
.	TRBJ1-1	few	TRBV5-6	TGTGCCAGCAGCTTGGGGGTCACTGAAGCTTTCTTT	CASSLGVTEAFF
.	TRBJ2-7	.	TRBV7-6	TGTGCCAGCAGCTTAGAGGCTAGTAACTCCTACGAGCAGTACTTC	CASSLEASNSYEQYF
TRBD2	TRBJ2-2	.	TRBV7-6	TGTGCCAGCAGGATGGGCGGGGGGGCCGACCCCGGGGAGCTGTTTTTT	CASRMGGGADPGELFF
.	TRBJ1-1	.	TRBV27	TGTGCCAGCAGTTTATCGATAAATAGCGGGGTTGAAGCTTTCTTT	CASSLSINSGVEAFF
TRBD2	TRBJ2-1	.	TRBV7-9	TGTGCCAGCAGCCCCCCTCAGACTAGCGGGACGAATTGGAATGAGCAGTTCTTC	CASSPPQTSGTNWNEQFF
TRBD1	TRBJ2-1	.	TRBV11-2	TGTGCCAGCAGGTGGGTGGAAGGACAGGGGGCCGATGAGCAGTTCTTC	CASRWVEGQGADEQFF
.	TRBJ2-1	.	TRBV5-1	TGCGCCAGCAGCCGACGGGCAGGGAACGCCGACAATGAGCAGTTCTTC	CASSRRAGNADNEQFF
TRBD1	TRBJ1-1	.	TRBV7-9	TGTGCCAGCAATGGGGACAGCCCTGAAGCTTTCTTT	CASNGDSPEAFF